This T cell receptor beta chain was retrieved from a study of shared clonotypes between healthy human individuals. Study details: CD4 naive and memory got three plates each, CD8 naive two, CD8 memory one.

It was at deep level that the assay was run. Assay: immunoSEQ multiplex PCR; the TCRdb copy retains only in-frame clones and omits some. The sample has around 2,000,000 clones, approximately 94% seen once. Turning to this clone: Antigen unknown.

General study results and limits: The study found about 5.1% of naive CD4 clonotypes shared across a few donors.

Naive CD8 cells lacked CD45RO, underwent positive selection for CCR7 and left out terminally differentiated effector memory CD45RA+ cells. Those who donated were healthy HIV-negative adults, with no recent acute infections or vaccinations reported. The TCR sequence derives from a man between 18 and 29 years old in good health. Some clones in this sample may be carry-over from other donors' samples. The sample consisted of naive CD8+ T cells from PBMCs.

CDR3 loop: CASSWTGVGAKNIQYF. For the CDR3, the DNA is TGTGCCAGCAGTTGGACAGGGGTCGGGGCCAAAAACATTCAGTACTTC. The chain carries TRBV6-6 and TRBJ2-4; 9 bases fit TRBD1. CDR3 length: 16 amino acids. Looked up from germline, CDR1 is MNHNY and CDR2 is SVGAGI (reference sequence). The junction had 5 bases not matched to a gene; V was cut back by 4 bases and J by 1 base.